The source of this T cell receptor beta chain is a study of T-cell reconstitution after alpha-beta-depleted transplantation in children. This clonotype appeared many times. Unique molecular identifiers tagged the TCRbeta library. TCRdb independently ran MiXCR on the PCR reads; one entry per CDR3 protein. This table has under 20,000 distinct CDR3 sequences, 10% to 15% appearing once. The V gene's germline CDR1 is MGHRA and CDR2 YSYEKL. This CDR3 spans 14 amino acids. V was clipped by 3 bases and J by 4 bases, with 10 bases between them. Here the sequenced sample was PBMCs, mostly from graft donor cells, taken 60 days after TCRalphabeta/CD19-depleted stem cell transplant. This receptor was identified in a female patient younger than 10 who had a stem cell transplant for congenital amegakaryocytic thrombocytopenia, so the T cells may come from the graft donor. This chain connects TRBV4-1 to TRBJ2-1, with D hard to call. Here the CDR3 reads CASSHSKDYNEQFF. The CDR3 DNA is TGCGCCAGCAGCCATTCAAAGGATTACAATGAGCAGTTCTTC.